These 31 T cell receptor beta chains share one sample of origin, sequenced in a study of cytomegalovirus exposure and HLA in healthy donors. The protocol was immunoSEQ multiplex PCR, while the TCRdb copy is restricted to in-frame clones and leaves out a portion. The sample lists roughly 150,000 clones, 91% occurring once. The sequencing input was PBMCs. The receptors were sampled from a man aged 18 to 35 in good health and CMV-seronegative.

The V call is TRBV27, the J call TRBJ1-5; D is ambiguous. The CDR3 sequence is 13 residues long. Looked up from germline, CDR1 is MNHEY and CDR2 is SMNVEV (reference sequence). The V gene lost 3 bases and the J gene lost 4 bases, with 7 bases spanning the gap. The CDR3 DNA reads as TGTGCCAGCAGTTTGTCACTAAATCAGCCCCAGCATTTT. It specifies CASSLSLNQPQHF.

The chain uses TRBV7-9 and TRBJ2-7; D may be TRBD1 (6 bases). The CDR3 is made up of 18 amino acids. V shed 5 bases and J shed 4 bases, with 27 bases lying between them. Germline CDR1 reads SEHNR; CDR2 reads FQNEAQ (reference sequence). The CDR3 sequence: CASSPAEDSGEMRYEQYV. CDR3 nucleotides: TGTGCCAGCAGCCCCGCAGAGGACTCAGGGGAAATGCGGTACGAGCAGTACGTC.

V usage is TRBV7-2 and J usage is TRBJ1-3; TRBD1 might be the D (6 bases). The CDR3 extends over 14 amino acids. V shed 1 base and J shed 3 bases, with 7 bases lying between them. Germline V gene data show CDR1 as SGHTA and CDR2 as FQGNSA. The CDR3 DNA reads as TGTGCCAGCAGCTTAGTCAGGGGTGGAAACACCATATATTTT. Encoded protein: CASSLVRGGNTIYF.

This chain connects TRBV18 to TRBJ1-3; 7 bases fit TRBD1. The CDR3 extends over 17 amino acids. V lost 5 bases and J lost 0; bases outside the gene matches: 10. CDR1 KGHSH and CDR2 LQKENI come from the germline V gene. CDR3 sequence (DNA): TGTGCCAGCTCAGCAACAAGGGACAGTAACTCTGGAAACACCATATATTTT. It encodes CASSATRDSNSGNTIYF.

The chain uses TRBV28 and TRBJ2-3; 7 positions agree with TRBD2. This CDR3 contains 13 residues. V was clipped by 3 bases and J by 12 bases; unmatched bases: 9. Per germline, CDR1 MDHEN and CDR2 SYDVKM. CDR3 sequence: CASSFRSGSYQYF. The CDR3 nucleotides read TGTGCCAGCAGTTTCCGTAGCGGGTCCTACCAGTATTTT.

This chain uses TRBV30 with TRBJ1-5; D is possibly TRBD1 (6 bases). The CDR3 length is 14 residues. Trimming cost V 2 bases and J 4 bases, with 12 bases left between them. CDR1 is GTSNPN and CDR2 is SVGIG in the germline V gene (reference sequence). CDR3 loop: CAWSRDTYNQPQHF. In DNA form, the CDR3 reads TGTGCCTGGAGTAGGGACACCTATAATCAGCCCCAGCATTTT.

J is TRBJ2-3 and V is TRBV4-1; 10 bases are shared with TRBD2. This CDR3 has 18 amino acids. In germline, CDR1 is MGHRA, CDR2 YSYEKL. V dropped 0 bases and J dropped 0; count of bases not matched to a gene: 6. The CDR3 loop is CASSQESSGSLSTDTQYF. CDR3 sequence (DNA): TGCGCCAGCAGCCAAGAATCTAGCGGGAGTTTGAGCACAGATACGCAGTATTTT.

The rearrangement links TRBV5-4 to TRBJ1-2; the match to TRBD1 covers 10 bases. Unmatched junction bases numbered 7, after V lost 3 bases and J lost 5 bases. Germline values: CDR1 SGHNT, CDR2 YYREEE (reference sequence). The CDR3 consists of 15 residues. The CDR3 loop reads CASSSGTGAGYGYTF. The CDR3 DNA sequence: TGTGCCAGCAGCTCCGGGACAGGGGCGGGGTATGGCTACACCTTC. Full variable domain (missing parts from reference TRBV5-4 and TRBJ1-2): ETGVTQSPTHLIKTRGQQVTLRCSSQSGHNTVSWYQQALGQGPQFIFQYYREEENGRGNFPPRFSGLQFPNYSSELNVNALELDDSALYLCASSSGTGAGYGYTFGSGTRLTVV.

The chain couples TRBV9 to TRBJ2-2, with 7 bases fitting TRBD1. The CDR3 is 13 amino acids. Germline V gene sequence: CDR1 SGDLS, CDR2 YYNGEE. Germline trimming cut 7 bases from V and 7 bases from J; bases unmatched to any gene: 7. CDR3 loop: CASGGQVGGELFF. CDR3 in DNA: TGTGCCAGCGGAGGACAGGTGGGCGGGGAGCTGTTTTTT.

J is TRBJ2-2 and V is TRBV18, with TRBD1 identical over 9 bases. This CDR3 has 17 amino acids. Germline CDR1 KGHSH, CDR2 LQKENI. J was trimmed by 3 bases and V by 3 bases; bases with no gene match: 8. CDR3 protein: CASSPSPGQGYTGELFF. CDR3 sequence (DNA): TGTGCCAGCTCACCTTCTCCGGGACAGGGATACACCGGGGAGCTGTTTTTT.

In the case of this clone: Additional DNA sequences in this sample encode the identical CDR3. J is TRBJ2-7 and V is TRBV9, with 7 bases matching TRBD1. Germline assignment: CDR1 SGDLS and CDR2 YYNGEE. V trimming: 4 bases; J trimming: 1 base; junction bases outside the gene matches: 5. The CDR3 totals 14 residues. CDR3 nucleotide sequence: TGTGCCAGCAGCCCCTCAGGGGGTTCCTACGAGCAGTACTTC. Encoded protein: CASSPSGGSYEQYF.

This chain joins TRBV5-1 and TRBJ2-7; 15 nucleotides agree with TRBD2. CDR1 is SGHRS and CDR2 is YFSETQ in the germline V gene. The CDR3 loop spans 17 amino acids. V lost 2 bases, J lost 2 bases, and 5 bases stayed unmatched. CDR3 sequence: CASSLPGTSGGTYEQYV. CDR3 in DNA: TGCGCCAGCAGCTTACCCGGGACTAGCGGGGGGACCTACGAGCAGTACGTC.

The CDR3 sequence is CASKLTGMREKLFF. The CDR3 nucleotides are TGTGCCAGCAAGCTGACAGGGATGAGAGAAAAACTGTTTTTT. The chain joins TRBV6-1 to TRBJ1-4, with TRBD1 matching over 7 bases. Germline CDR1 reads MNHNS; CDR2 reads SASEGT. The CDR3 spans 14 residues. Trimming cost V 7 bases and J 8 bases; bases outside gene matches: 10.

This clone was seen once. The chain combines TRBV27 with TRBJ2-3; 9 bases are a match to TRBD2. CDR1 is MNHEY and CDR2 is SMNVEV in the germline V gene (reference sequence). CDR3 length: 15 residues. Losses at the gene ends were 2 bases for V and 4 bases for J; bases not matched to a gene: 4. DNA for the CDR3: TGTGCCAGCAGTTTACTAGCGGGGAGGGCAGATACGCAGTATTTT. Translation: CASSLLAGRADTQYF.

This clone was observed a few times. The CDR3 DNA reads TGCGCCAGCAGCCAAGTCGCAGAGAACACCGGGGAGCTGTTTTTT. Protein product: CASSQVAENTGELFF. V and J are TRBV4-3 and TRBJ2-2; no firm D call. The CDR3 spans 15 residues. Trimming shortened V by 1 base and J by 1 base, and 7 bases separated the two germline ends. Germline-derived CDR1 and CDR2 are LGHNA and YSLEER.

The chain is built from TRBV7-2 and TRBJ1-2, with a possible D match to TRBD1 (5 bases). Germline values: CDR1 SGHTA, CDR2 FQGNSA. V lost 2 bases to trimming and J lost 7 bases, with 8 bases between them. This CDR3 contains 12 residues. CDR3 protein: CASSLYGGGYTF. In DNA, the CDR3 is TGTGCCAGCAGCTTATACGGGGGTGGCTACACCTTC.

The chain recombines TRBV9 with TRBJ2-2, with TRBD1 identical over 9 bases. The J segment lost 0 bases and the V segment lost 5 bases, leaving 2 bases of the junction unmatched. CDR1 and CDR2 from the germline V gene are SGDLS and YYNGEE. This CDR3 is 15 amino acids long. The CDR3 coding sequence is TGTGCCAGCAGGGGACAGGGTTCGAACACCGGGGAGCTGTTTTTT. Residues: CASRGQGSNTGELFF.

The chain uses TRBV14 and TRBJ1-2, with a tentative D call TRBD1 (6 bases). Germline lookup yields CDR1 SGHDN and CDR2 FVKESK. CDR3 length: 14 amino acids. V was shortened by 2 bases and J by 8 bases, with 15 bases between the two germline ends. The CDR3: CASSQTGRGNGYTF. DNA of the CDR3: TGTGCCAGCAGCCAAACGGGCAGGGGAAACGGCTACACCTTC. Looking up the rest from reference TRBV14 and TRBJ1-2 gives the full variable domain: EAGVTQFPSHSVIEKGQTVTLRCDPISGHDNLYWYRRVMGKEIKFLLHFVKESKQDESGMPNNRFLAERTGGTYSTLKVQPAELEDSGVYFCASSQTGRGNGYTFGSGTRLTVV.

This clone has a single count. The chain joins TRBV7-9 to TRBJ1-1; 7 bases match TRBD1. Trimming cost V 5 bases and J 4 bases; bases outside gene matches: 10. Germline V gene sequence: CDR1 SEHNR, CDR2 FQNEAQ (reference sequence). The CDR3 totals 15 residues. As DNA, the CDR3 is TGTGCCAGCAGCGCACCGACCAGGGGGACCACTGAAGCTTTCTTT. The encoded protein is CASSAPTRGTTEAFF.

The chain joins TRBV7-2 to TRBJ2-1, with 9 bases that match TRBD2. From germline, CDR1 is SGHTA and CDR2 FQGNSA. The junction had 16 bases not matched to a gene; V was cut back by 5 bases and J by 5 bases. The CDR3 runs 18 residues. The CDR3 here is CASSQNRVLAGNHNEQFF. In DNA, the CDR3 is TGTGCCAGCAGCCAGAATCGGGTGCTAGCGGGAAACCACAATGAGCAGTTCTTC.

The V call is TRBV5-1, the J call TRBJ2-2, with D possibly matching TRBD2 (5 bases). This CDR3 has 14 residues. Germline values: CDR1 SGHRS, CDR2 YFSETQ. V lost 4 bases and J lost 7, with 14 bases in between. The CDR3 is CASSRTQEVGELFF. The DNA for the CDR3 is TGCGCCAGCAGCAGAACCCAGGAGGTCGGGGAGCTGTTTTTT.

The rearrangement uses TRBV11-2 and TRBJ2-7, with D tentatively TRBD1 (6 bases). CDR3 length equals 16 residues. The V end lost 5 bases, the J end lost 0 bases, and 17 bases lay between the germline ends. The V gene's germline CDR1 is SGHAT and CDR2 FQNNGV. The CDR3, as DNA: TGTGCCAGCAGCGTCCCCGGGACATTCCGCTCCTACGAGCAGTACTTC. It translates to CASSVPGTFRSYEQYF.

This chain connects TRBV5-4 to TRBJ1-4, with a weak D call TRBD1 (6 bases). Per germline, CDR1 SGHNT and CDR2 YYREEE (reference sequence). The CDR3 consists of 17 residues. Trimming pared 0 bases from V and 7 bases from J, leaving 19 bases between. This CDR3 reads CASSLDGQGPVLEKLFF. DNA for the CDR3: TGTGCCAGCAGCTTGGATGGTCAGGGGCCGGTTCTTGAAAAACTGTTTTTT.

The rearrangement links TRBV18 to TRBJ1-1; no clear D gene. Trimming removed 6 bases from V and 1 base from J, with 9 bases in between. Germline V gives CDR1 KGHSH, CDR2 LQKENI. CDR3 length: 13 amino acids. The CDR3 loop is CASSPIGNTEAFF. The CDR3 DNA reads as TGTGCCAGCTCGCCTATTGGGAACACTGAAGCTTTCTTT.

The chain couples TRBV9 to TRBJ2-3; 7 bases line up with TRBD1. Trimming at V came to 0 bases and at J to 2 bases, leaving 6 bases not matched to a gene. Germline CDR1 SGDLS, CDR2 YYNGEE. CDR3 length: 16 residues. This CDR3 is CASSVDYGQDTDTQYF. DNA of the CDR3: TGTGCCAGCAGCGTAGATTACGGACAGGACACAGATACGCAGTATTTT.

The CDR3 coding sequence is TGTGCTAGTGGTCCGACAGGGGGGAGGGATACGCAGTATTTT. It encodes CASGPTGGRDTQYF. V gene TRBV12-5 combines with J gene TRBJ2-3, with 9 bases identical to TRBD1. CDR3 length: 14 residues. V shed 5 bases, J shed 6 bases, and the junction held 6 bases outside the gene matches. CDR1 LGHNT and CDR2 FRNRAP come from the germline V gene.

The DNA of the CDR3 is TGTGCCAGCAGCACTACCGGGACAGGGGTCCACGAGCAGTACTTC. Translation gives CASSTTGTGVHEQYF. V and J are TRBV7-6 and TRBJ2-7, with TRBD1 identical over 10 bases. With V trimmed by 5 bases and J by 5 bases, 9 bases remained unmatched. In germline, CDR1 is SGHVS, CDR2 FNYEAQ. The CDR3 contains 15 residues.

This chain joins TRBV13 and TRBJ1-6; 10 bases line up with TRBD1. Germline V gene sequence: CDR1 PRHDT, CDR2 FYEKMQ (reference sequence). The V gene end was trimmed by 4 bases and the J gene end by 10 bases; junction bases not matched to a gene: 16. The CDR3 has 18 residues. The CDR3, as DNA: TGTGCCAGCAGCTCCGCCCGGACAGGGGGACGGCAAGACTCACCCCTCCACTTT. Protein: CASSSARTGGRQDSPLHF.

This chain links TRBV23-1 with TRBJ1-5; 7 bases map to TRBD1. TRBV23-1 falls under the ORF class, with uncertain function. This CDR3 is 19 amino acids long. After removal of 1 base from V and 4 bases from J, the junction contained 16 bases not matched to a gene. The CDR3 reads CASSQFDDPPGGNNQPQHF. The CDR3 bases are TGCGCCAGCAGTCAATTTGATGATCCCCCAGGGGGGAATAATCAGCCCCAGCATTTT.

This clone has just a few counts. The V call is TRBV7-2, the J call TRBJ1-5; a weak D match, TRBD1 (6 bases). The CDR3 spans 15 residues. V was cut by 5 bases and J by 3 bases, with 14 bases left in between. Germline-derived CDR1 and CDR2 are SGHTA and FQGNSA. The CDR3 DNA sequence: TGTGCCAGCAGCCCGTTGACAGGTGACAATCAGCCCCAGCATTTT. Protein product: CASSPLTGDNQPQHF.

The chain combines TRBV6-5 with TRBJ2-7; possible D gene TRBD2, 5 bases. Germline V CDR1 and CDR2: MNHEY, SVGAGI. Trimming left V 5 bases short and J 4 bases short, with 18 bases between. The CDR3 covers 15 residues. In nucleotides, the CDR3 is TGTGCCAGCAGTCGGACCCCGCGGGCGGATTACGAGCAGTACTTC. It yields the protein CASSRTPRADYEQYF.